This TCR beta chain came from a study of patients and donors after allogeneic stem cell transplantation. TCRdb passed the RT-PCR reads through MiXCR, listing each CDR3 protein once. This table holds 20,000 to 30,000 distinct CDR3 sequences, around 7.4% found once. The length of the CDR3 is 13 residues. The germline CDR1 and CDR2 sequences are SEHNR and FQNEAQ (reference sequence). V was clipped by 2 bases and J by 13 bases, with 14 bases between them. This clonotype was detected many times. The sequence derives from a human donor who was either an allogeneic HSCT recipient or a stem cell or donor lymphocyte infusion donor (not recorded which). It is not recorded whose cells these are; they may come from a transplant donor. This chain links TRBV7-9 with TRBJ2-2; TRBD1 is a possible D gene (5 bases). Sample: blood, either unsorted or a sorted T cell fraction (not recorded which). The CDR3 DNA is TGTGCCAGCAGCTTACCAGGGAACTACTGGCTGTTTTTT. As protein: CASSLPGNYWLFF. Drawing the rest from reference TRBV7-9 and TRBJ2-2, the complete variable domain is DTGVSQNPRHKITKRGQNVTFRCDPISEHNRLYWYRQTLGQGPEFLTYFQNEAQLEKSRLLSDRFSAERPKGSFSTLEIQRTEQGDSAMYLCASSLPGNYWLFFGEGSRLTVL.